Each of the 3 T cell receptor beta chains below was sequenced from the same sample in a study of blood T cell repertoires in COVID-19. Repertoires were generated with immunoSEQ multiplex PCR, while TCRdb's copy carries only in-frame clones and drops some. The sample gives some 60,000 clones, approximately 77% of which show up once; 25% to 40% is in the top ten. The sequencing input was peripheral blood. These receptors were collected from a human donor in a cohort sampled during active COVID-19.

This clone was seen only a few times. The rearrangement uses TRBV9 and TRBJ2-1; 14 bases agree with TRBD2. CDR1 SGDLS and CDR2 YYNGEE come from the germline V gene. The CDR3 loop spans 13 amino acids. The V segment lost 4 bases and the J segment 16 bases; nucleotides outside the gene matches: 7. The CDR3: CASSPGTSGSYFF. The CDR3 nucleotides read TGTGCCAGCAGCCCAGGGACTAGCGGGAGTTATTTCTTC.

This clone was seen more than once but under ten times. The chain links TRBV9 to TRBJ1-2, with TRBD1 matching 8 bases. Germline V gene data show CDR1 as SGDLS and CDR2 as YYNGEE. The CDR3 length is 14 residues. Trimming removed 3 bases from V and 2 bases from J; junction bases left unmatched: 3. The chain's CDR3 is CASSAGQGNYGYTF. CDR3 coding DNA: TGTGCCAGCAGCGCTGGACAGGGAAACTATGGCTACACCTTC.

This clone was counted between two and nine times. This sequence joins TRBV10-3 and TRBJ2-7, with 9 bases lining up with TRBD1. J lost 4 bases, V lost 10 bases, and 8 bases had no gene match. The CDR3 runs 13 residues. Looked up from germline, CDR1 is ENHRY and CDR2 is SYGVKD. CDR3 in DNA: TGTGCCAGCTCGTCGGGACAGGGATACGAGCAGTACTTC. Residues: CASSSGQGYEQYF.